These 14 T cell receptor beta chains originate from one sample sequenced in a study of shared clonotypes between healthy human individuals. The protocol was immunoSEQ multiplex PCR, while the TCRdb copy is restricted to in-frame clones and leaves out a portion. The table includes approximately 1.5 million clones, about 98.5% detected once. Sequencing was carried out using naive CD4+ T cells sorted from blood. As for subset: CD45RA+ positively selected. All receptors come from a man between 25 and 39 years old in good health.

This chain connects TRBV6-1 to TRBJ2-7; perhaps TRBD2 as D (6 bases). This CDR3 contains 14 residues. Looked up from germline, CDR1 is MNHNS and CDR2 is SASEGT. V lost 8 bases, J lost 2 bases, and 16 bases lay in between. The CDR3 is CASVWGRLTYEQYF. CDR3 DNA: TGTGCCAGCGTTTGGGGGAGGCTCACCTACGAGCAGTACTTC.

This sequence joins TRBV5-4 and TRBJ2-1, with 10 bases that match TRBD2. The ends lost 0 bases at V and 9 bases at J; junction bases unmatched: 6. Germline V gene sequence: CDR1 SGHNT, CDR2 YYREEE (reference sequence). CDR3 size: 15 residues. In DNA, the CDR3 is TGTGCCAGCAGCTTGGAAAGCGGGAGGGCTATTGAGCAGTTCTTC. Its translation: CASSLESGRAIEQFF.

This chain joins TRBV2 and TRBJ2-3; D call uncertain. The CDR3 covers 14 residues. Between the trimmed V and J ends, which lost 6 bases and 2 bases, there was a span of 12 bases. From germline, CDR1 is SNHLY and CDR2 FYNNEI. The CDR3 bases are TGTGCCAGCAGGGTAGGAGAGCTCACAGATACGCAGTATTTT. This encodes CASRVGELTDTQYF.

This clone has a single count. CDR3 coding DNA: TGTGCCAGCAGTTTGGACAGACAGCTCCTATATGGCTACACCTTC. This translates into CASSLDRQLLYGYTF. The J gene is TRBJ1-2, the V gene TRBV27, with a tentative D call TRBD1 (6 bases). This CDR3 contains 15 residues. Trimming removed 3 bases at V and 5 bases at J, with 16 bases between. In germline, CDR1 is MNHEY, CDR2 SMNVEV (reference sequence).

The genes are TRBV2 and TRBJ1-1; D unresolved. Germline CDR1 SNHLY, CDR2 FYNNEI. The CDR3 spans 12 residues. The V gene lost 9 bases and the J gene lost 1 base, with 9 bases spanning the gap. The CDR3 DNA follows: TGTGCCAGTGCTGAACAGAACACTGAAGCTTTCTTT. Its translation is CASAEQNTEAFF.

This sequence joins TRBV5-1 and TRBJ2-1; 13 bases fit TRBD2. The germline V gene encodes CDR1 SGHRS and CDR2 YFSETQ. The CDR3 consists of 17 residues. V was pared by 1 base and J by 5 bases, with 6 bases of the junction left unmatched. The CDR3 here is CASSLTPGLAGDNEQFF. CDR3 nucleotide sequence: TGCGCCAGCAGCTTGACACCCGGACTAGCGGGAGACAATGAGCAGTTCTTC.

The genes are TRBV7-7 and TRBJ2-1; 11 bases match TRBD2. Per germline, CDR1 SSHAT and CDR2 FNYEAQ (reference sequence). V trimming: 2 bases; J trimming: 9 bases; junction bases outside the gene matches: 0. The CDR3 sequence is 13 residues long. This CDR3 is CASSLTSGGEQFF. CDR3 nucleotide sequence: TGTGCCAGCAGCTTAACTAGCGGGGGTGAGCAGTTCTTC.

CDR3 in amino acids: CASSLLSTGGSYEQYF. CDR3 nucleotides: TGTGCCAGCAGTTTACTTTCGACAGGAGGGTCCTACGAGCAGTACTTC. V usage is TRBV27 and J usage is TRBJ2-7, with D possibly being TRBD1 or TRBD2 (6 bases each). V was trimmed by 2 bases and J by 1 base, leaving 15 bases between them. This CDR3 region has 16 residues. CDR1 MNHEY and CDR2 SMNVEV come from the germline V gene (reference sequence).

V gene TRBV2 combines with J gene TRBJ1-4; TRBD1 aligns across 7 bases. Germline loops: CDR1 SNHLY, CDR2 FYNNEI. After removal of 6 bases from V and 6 bases from J, the junction contained 4 bases not matched to a gene. This CDR3 has 13 amino acids. This chain's CDR3 is CASRTGPHEKLFF. DNA of the CDR3: TGTGCCAGCAGGACAGGGCCCCATGAAAAACTGTTTTTT. The full variable domain, rest sourced from reference TRBV2 and TRBJ1-4, is EPEVTQTPSHQVTQMGQEVILRCVPISNHLYFYWYRQILGQKVEFLVSFYNNEISEKSEIFDDQFSVERPDGSNFTLKIRSTKLEDSAMYFCASRTGPHEKLFFGSGTQLSVL.

Note on this clone: In the same sample, other DNA sequences code for this CDR3. The V call is TRBV18, the J call TRBJ2-1; 7 bases are shared with TRBD2. Germline V lookup: CDR1 KGHSH, CDR2 LQKENI. This CDR3 contains 14 residues. V trimming: 6 bases; J trimming: 1 base; junction bases outside the gene matches: 3. The CDR3 nucleotides are TGTGCCAGCTCTGCTAGCGGATCCTACAATGAGCAGTTCTTC. Protein product: CASSASGSYNEQFF.

V usage is TRBV29-1 and J usage is TRBJ1-1, with D unclear. The germline V gene has CDR1 SQVTM and CDR2 ANQGSEA. The CDR3 totals 10 residues. Between the trimmed V and J ends, which lost 3 bases and 12 bases, there was a span of 11 bases. The CDR3 DNA reads as TGCAGCGTTGATACTGTGGGAACTTTCTTT. It specifies CSVDTVGTFF.

The chain is built from TRBV7-8 and TRBJ2-3; D perhaps matches TRBD1 (6 bases). V lost 1 base and J 9 bases, leaving 20 bases between the germline ends. CDR1 and CDR2 (germline): SGHVS, FQNEAQ. The CDR3 has 16 residues. The CDR3: CASSLGGGLPTTTQYF. In nucleotides, the CDR3 is TGTGCCAGCAGCTTAGGAGGGGGATTACCCACCACGACGCAGTATTTT.

This clone was recorded only once. The chain links TRBV11-2 to TRBJ2-7; D is perhaps TRBD2 (6 bases). The CDR3 covers 14 residues. Germline-derived CDR1 and CDR2 are SGHAT and FQNNGV. Trimming stripped 0 bases from V and 7 bases from J, with 13 bases between. The CDR3: CASSLDPGAVEQYF. The CDR3 DNA reads as TGTGCCAGCAGCTTAGACCCGGGAGCAGTTGAGCAGTACTTC.

Turning to this clone: The same CDR3 also results from other DNA sequences found in this sample. The chain couples TRBV5-1 to TRBJ2-5; TRBD2 matches at 16 bases. With V trimmed by 4 bases and J by 3 bases, 3 bases remained unmatched. The CDR3 contains 16 residues. Germline V gene data show CDR1 as SGHRS and CDR2 as YFSETQ. DNA for the CDR3: TGCGCCAGCAGCAGGGGACTAGCGGGAGGGGAAGAGACCCAGTACTTC. It specifies CASSRGLAGGEETQYF. Looking up the rest from reference TRBV5-1 and TRBJ2-5 gives the full variable domain: KAGVTQTPRYLIKTRGQQVTLSCSPISGHRSVSWYQQTPGQGLQFLFEYFSETQRNKGNFPGRFSGRQFSNSRSEMNVSTLELGDSALYLCASSRGLAGGEETQYFGPGTRLLVL.